This T cell receptor (beta chain) was recovered during a study of response to subunit inactivated influenza vaccine. Findings and limits, study-wide: With each seasonal influenza vaccination, the authors suggested, few new T cells are recruited.

A remark on this clonotype: What it binds is not known.

Using its own MiXCR run on the RT-PCR reads, TCRdb lists one record per CDR3 protein. The repertoire has roughly 650,000 distinct CDR3 sequences, around a sixth of them found once; the top ten carry 9.5% to 13%. V dropped 0 bases and J dropped 5; count of bases not matched to a gene: 12. CDR3 length equals 18 residues. Germline lookup yields CDR1 DFQATT and CDR2 SNEGSKA (reference sequence). The chain combines TRBV20-1 with TRBJ2-5, with 13 bases aligning to TRBD2. The TCR sequence derives from a man aged 50-59 years who received an inactivated influenza vaccine. Material: PBMCs from blood, obtained 11 to 12 days after vaccination. The CDR3 reads CSARDIGLAGEKVETQYF. The CDR3, as DNA: TGCAGTGCTAGAGATATAGGACTAGCGGGAGAGAAGGTGGAGACCCAGTACTTC.